This entry lists 3 T cell receptor beta chains sequenced from one sample in a study of technical replicates of blood from a handful of donors (dated 2017 in TCRdb). Library method: the immunoSEQ multiplex PCR assay. Entries here come from immuneACCESS through TCRdb and include only in-frame sequences with V and J called. Some clones fail to appear in such tables; in the studies checked, an unresolved V gene covers under half of the shortfall, and the cause of the remainder is unknown. The sample data list approximately 97,000 clones, and around 96% of these were observed just once. The ten biggest clones cover about 0.36% of the sample. The source material was T cells isolated from PBMCs. These receptors were collected from a human donor in good health.

The J gene is TRBJ1-1, the V gene TRBV11-2; a weak D match, TRBD1 (5 bases). Germline CDR1 is SGHAT and CDR2 is FQNNGV. The V end was cut by 1 base, the J end by 0 bases, with 9 bases between. This CDR3 contains 15 residues. The CDR3 bases are TGTGCCAGCAGCTTAGGACAGCATTTGAACACTGAAGCTTTCTTT. Translation gives CASSLGQHLNTEAFF.

V usage is TRBV4-1 and J usage is TRBJ1-2; D gene unclear. Deletions cut 5 bases from V and 2 bases from J, with 12 bases between. The CDR3 runs to 14 residues. Germline-derived CDR1 and CDR2 are MGHRA and YSYEKL. The CDR3 region is CASSFRVSNYGYTF. CDR3 nucleotides: TGCGCCAGCAGCTTCCGGGTTAGCAACTATGGCTACACCTTC.

J is TRBJ1-5 and V is TRBV7-9; 8 bases map to TRBD1. CDR1 and CDR2 (germline): SEHNR, FQNEAQ (reference sequence). V lost 5 bases to trimming and J lost 4 bases; unmatched junction nucleotides: 7. The CDR3 is made up of 15 amino acids. The CDR3 spells CASSETGGGNQPQHF. The CDR3 DNA reads TGTGCCAGCAGCGAAACAGGGGGGGGAAATCAGCCCCAGCATTTT. The whole variable domain, filled in from reference TRBV7-9 and TRBJ1-5, reads DTGVSQNPRHKITKRGQNVTFRCDPISEHNRLYWYRQTLGQGPEFLTYFQNEAQLEKSRLLSDRFSAERPKGSFSTLEIQRTEQGDSAMYLCASSETGGGNQPQHFGDGTRLSIL.